Each of the 12 T cell receptor beta chains below was sequenced from the same sample in a study of T cell repertoires in cytomegalovirus infection. Their specific antigens are unknown. TCRdb re-called the reads with MiXCR, one entry per CDR3 protein. The sample yields 830,000 or so distinct CDR3 sequences, approximately 30% seen once. The material sequenced was cultured CD8+ T cells from PBMCs, taken from culture after CMV antigen stimulation. The receptors come from a human donor in good health (CMV status not recorded). Some clones in this sample may be carry-over from other donors' samples.

The CDR3 region is CASSKTQGNTEAFF. DNA for the CDR3: TGTGCCAGCAGCAAAACACAGGGGAACACTGAAGCTTTCTTT. The chain carries TRBV5-4 and TRBJ1-1; possible D gene TRBD1, 6 bases. V shed 4 bases and J shed 1 base, with 11 bases lying between them. Germline loops: CDR1 SGHNT, CDR2 YYREEE (reference sequence). The CDR3 runs 14 residues.

The CDR3: CASTLRRPNTDTQYF. The DNA of the CDR3 is TGTGCCAGCACCCTTAGGAGGCCAAACACAGATACGCAGTATTTT. This chain links TRBV27 with TRBJ2-3; a weak D match, TRBD2 (5 bases). The CDR3 is 15 amino acids. Germline V lookup: CDR1 MNHEY, CDR2 SMNVEV (reference sequence). V was cut by 7 bases and J by 2 bases, with 16 bases left in between.

This clonotype has at least ten counts. This chain links TRBV7-6 with TRBJ1-1; unclear D gene. Per germline, CDR1 SGHVS and CDR2 FNYEAQ. There are 16 residues in the CDR3. The germline V and J ends were trimmed by 7 bases and 2 bases, with 20 bases remaining between them. This CDR3 reads CASTYSPQVGNTEAFF. Here the CDR3 DNA reads TGTGCCAGCACCTATAGCCCTCAGGTGGGAAACACTGAAGCTTTCTTT.

In this sample, this clonotype turned up many times. The chain joins TRBV7-8 to TRBJ1-1; D remains ambiguous. This CDR3 is 14 amino acids long. The V end was cut by 6 bases, the J end by 1 base, with 12 bases between. Looked up from germline, CDR1 is SGHVS and CDR2 is FQNEAQ. The CDR3 bases are TGTGCCAGCAGTTCGAACCGAGGGAACACTGAAGCTTTCTTT. Translation gives CASSSNRGNTEAFF.

This clonotype showed up just a few times. The chain joins TRBV12-3 or TRBV12-4 to TRBJ2-1; D might be TRBD1 or TRBD2, each matching 5 bases. This CDR3 has 12 residues. V was cut by 1 base and J by 10 bases, with 8 bases left in between. CDR3 sequence reads: CASSLGDHEQFF. The CDR3 DNA sequence: TGTGCCAGCAGTTTAGGGGACCACGAGCAGTTCTTC.

This chain connects TRBV28 to TRBJ2-1; D gene uncertain. This CDR3 has 14 amino acids. Germline loops: CDR1 MDHEN, CDR2 SYDVKM. V was cut by 6 bases and J by 6 bases, with 15 bases left in between. The DNA for the CDR3 is TGTGCCAGCAGCTCCCTAACTTCCCGCAATGAGCAGTTCTTC. It specifies CASSSLTSRNEQFF.

The rearrangement uses TRBV7-8 and TRBJ2-3; a possible D gene is TRBD1 (6 bases). Germline CDR1 is SGHVS and CDR2 is FQNEAQ. The CDR3 contains 16 residues. The ends were cut back, 1 base at V and 7 bases at J, with 18 bases in the middle. The CDR3 nucleotides read TGTGCCAGCAGCTTAGAGACATGGGGGCCGTGGTATACGCAGTATTTT. Translation: CASSLETWGPWYTQYF.

This chain connects TRBV20-1 to TRBJ2-7, with D hard to call. CDR3 length: 15 amino acids. Trimming took off 5 bases at V and 3 bases at J, with 20 bases between the two ends. Germline CDR1 and CDR2: DFQATT and SNEGSKA (reference sequence). CDR3 coding DNA: TGCAGTGCTCCCCACCGGGCAGGTAAAATCTACGAGCAGTACGTC. Translating gives CSAPHRAGKIYEQYV.

The rearrangement joins TRBV12-3 or TRBV12-4 to TRBJ2-3, with D unresolved. The V and J ends lost 6 bases and 2 bases respectively, with 18 bases between them. The CDR3 spans 16 residues. This chain's CDR3 is CASSPPSTTNTDTQYF. DNA for the CDR3: TGTGCCAGCAGCCCTCCTTCCACTACCAACACAGATACGCAGTATTTT.

This chain uses TRBV6-5 with TRBJ2-1; D call uncertain. This CDR3 comprises 15 residues. V was clipped by 0 bases and J by 10 bases, with 16 bases between them. Germline CDR1 MNHEY, CDR2 SVGAGI. The CDR3 region is CASSYSIDGFREQFF. Written as DNA, the CDR3 is TGTGCCAGCAGTTACTCGATCGATGGGTTCAGAGAGCAGTTCTTC.

The gene calls are TRBV27 and TRBJ2-6, with 9 bases aligning to TRBD1. CDR1 and CDR2 (germline): MNHEY, SMNVEV (reference sequence). Germline trimming cut 2 bases from V and 0 bases from J; bases unmatched to any gene: 11. This CDR3 spans 20 amino acids. Here the CDR3 reads CASSLTGPGQGYSGANVLTF. CDR3 sequence (DNA): TGTGCCAGCAGTTTAACAGGGCCGGGACAGGGTTACTCTGGGGCCAACGTCCTGACTTTC. The full variable domain, completed using reference TRBV27 and TRBJ2-6, is EAQVTQNPRYLITVTGKKLTVTCSQNMNHEYMSWYRQDPGLGLRQIYYSMNVEVTDKGDVPEGYKVSRKEKRNFPLILESPSPNQTSLYFCASSLTGPGQGYSGANVLTFGAGSRLTVL.

This clonotype was detected many times. This chain uses TRBV5-1 with TRBJ1-1; no reliable D call. The V gene lost 0 bases and the J gene lost 1 base, with 10 bases spanning the gap. The CDR3 sequence is 15 residues long. Germline V gene lookup returns CDR1 SGHRS and CDR2 YFSETQ. DNA of the CDR3: TGCGCCAGCAGCTTGGAACAAATAGCGAACACTGAAGCTTTCTTT. This sequence encodes CASSLEQIANTEAFF.